These 19 T cell receptor beta chains were sequenced from one sample in a study of regulatory and conventional T cells in RAG deficiency. Genomic DNA came from blood conventional CD4+ T cells gated CD25-low CD127-high. TCRdb's copy holds only in-frame clones and misses some; the assay was immunoSEQ multiplex PCR. The sample includes about 30,000 clones, roughly 96% of them seen just once. Separately, the same data were catalogued under a study of regulatory T cells. From that report: The primer mix had 52 TRBV and 13 TRBJ primers.

Specimen: CD25- CD4+ T cells sorted from blood. The receptor source for this set is a human donor in good health.

The chain has TRBV9 and TRBJ2-7, with 7 bases aligning to TRBD2. Germline-derived CDR1 and CDR2 are SGDLS and YYNGEE. This CDR3 has 15 residues. V gave up 0 bases and J gave up 5 bases; unmatched junction bases: 8. The CDR3 DNA sequence: TGTGCCAGCAGCGTAGCCCCCCGGGAGGACGACGAGCAGTACTTC. Translating it yields CASSVAPREDDEQYF.

The chain couples TRBV5-4 to TRBJ2-5, with 10 positions matching TRBD1. The V gene's germline CDR1 is SGHNT and CDR2 YYREEE (reference sequence). The V segment lost 4 bases and the J segment 5 bases; nucleotides outside the gene matches: 5. This CDR3 is 14 amino acids long. CDR3 DNA: TGTGCCAGCAGCCGACAGGGGGCAGGGGAGACCCAGTACTTC. Amino acids: CASSRQGAGETQYF.

This clone was observed a few times. The gene calls are TRBV30 and TRBJ1-4; D not certain. The CDR3 consists of 13 residues. The V end was cut by 1 base, the J end by 7 bases, with 10 bases between. The germline V gene has CDR1 GTSNPN and CDR2 SVGIG (reference sequence). The CDR3 spells CAWSGTAAEKLFF. The CDR3 DNA sequence: TGTGCCTGGAGTGGTACAGCCGCTGAAAAACTGTTTTTT. Complete variable domain (other parts from reference TRBV30 and TRBJ1-4): SQTIHQWPATLVQPVGSPLSLECTVEGTSNPNLYWYRQAAGRGLQLLFYSVGIGQISSEVPQNLSASRPQDRQFILSSKKLLLSDSGFYLCAWSGTAAEKLFFGSGTQLSVL.

This clone showed up just once. Germline and junction disagree at one end, which may indicate a read error. The rearrangement joins TRBV29-1 to TRBJ2-7; D is undetermined. The germline V gene encodes CDR1 SQVTM and CDR2 ANQGSEA. The CDR3 is 14 amino acids. CDR3 coding DNA: TGCAGCATTGAAAAAACAGACCGAACCTACGAGCAGTACTTC. This encodes CSIEKTDRTYEQYF.

This clone has a single count. V and J are TRBV10-2 and TRBJ1-1; D ambiguous. The CDR3 loop spans 13 amino acids. Germline V gene lookup returns CDR1 WSHSY and CDR2 SAAADI. V shed 3 bases and J shed 1 base, with 6 bases lying between them. CDR3 nucleotides: TGCGCCAGCAGTGAACCAGGGAACACTGAAGCTTTCTTT. Its translation is CASSEPGNTEAFF.

The gene calls are TRBV29-1 and TRBJ2-1; TRBD2 matches 15 bases. The germline CDR1 and CDR2 sequences are SQVTM and ANQGSEA. The junction had 2 bases not matched to a gene; V was cut back by 3 bases and J by 5 bases. The CDR3 runs 15 residues. CDR3 coding DNA: TGCAGCGTTGACGGACTAGCGGGAGGGCACAATGAGCAGTTCTTC. Its translation: CSVDGLAGGHNEQFF.

The rearrangement links TRBV2 to TRBJ2-3, with TRBD2 matching 13 bases. Per the germline V gene, CDR1 is SNHLY and CDR2 is FYNNEI. After removal of 6 bases from V and 6 bases from J, the junction contained 15 bases not matched to a gene. CDR3 size: 18 residues. CDR3 DNA sequence: TGTGCCAGCAGCCTGACCTTGACTAGCGGGGGGAAAGGGGATACGCAGTATTTT. This codes for CASSLTLTSGGKGDTQYF.

The chain has TRBV6-5 and TRBJ2-3, with no clear D. Germline values: CDR1 MNHEY, CDR2 SVGAGI. The germline V and J ends were trimmed by 6 bases and 5 bases, with 18 bases remaining between them. This CDR3 has 15 amino acids. CDR3 amino acids: CASSRVSPPGDTQYF. As DNA, the CDR3 is TGTGCCAGCAGCCGGGTCTCCCCCCCGGGAGATACGCAGTATTTT.

The V gene is TRBV11-2, the J gene TRBJ1-2, with 9 bases fitting TRBD1. Germline CDR1 and CDR2: SGHAT and FQNNGV. V lost 4 bases to trimming and J lost 6 bases; unmatched junction nucleotides: 12. The CDR3 extends over 16 amino acids. The DNA of the CDR3 is TGTGCCAGCAGCTCCATAAAAAGCACAGGGGGCGATGGCTACACCTTC. Protein product: CASSSIKSTGGDGYTF.

This clone was observed a single time. The chain employs TRBV25-1 and TRBJ2-5; D call uncertain. The J call may be in error: the DNA end matches TRBJ2-7 better. This CDR3 is 14 amino acids long. Germline CDR1 reads MGHDK; CDR2 reads SYGVNS. CDR3 sequence reads: CASSEISIPYEQYF. The CDR3 DNA reads as TGTGCCAGCAGTGAAATAAGTATACCCTACGAGCAGTACTTC.

V and J are TRBV6-5 and TRBJ2-3; 9 bases agree with TRBD1. CDR3 length: 14 amino acids. The V gene end was trimmed by 6 bases and the J gene end by 1 base; junction bases not matched to a gene: 2. Germline CDR1 MNHEY, CDR2 SVGAGI. This CDR3 is CASSRTGGTDTQYF. The CDR3 DNA follows: TGTGCCAGCAGCCGGACAGGGGGCACAGATACGCAGTATTTT.

This clone showed up just once. The chain combines TRBV9 with TRBJ2-7; no firm D call. CDR1 and CDR2 from the germline V gene are SGDLS and YYNGEE. The CDR3 has 15 residues. Trimming took 0 bases from V and 0 from J, leaving 10 bases between them. CDR3 in DNA: TGTGCCAGCAGCGTAGGAACAGCCAGCTCCTACGAGCAGTACTTC. Translation gives CASSVGTASSYEQYF.

This clone showed up just once. The chain joins TRBV7-9 to TRBJ1-5; TRBD1 matches at 9 bases. Germline trimming cut 4 bases from V and 4 bases from J; bases unmatched to any gene: 8. Germline-derived CDR1 and CDR2 are SEHNR and FQNEAQ (reference sequence). The CDR3 consists of 16 residues. The chain's CDR3 is CASSSEGTGLNQPQHF. For the CDR3, the DNA is TGTGCCAGCAGCTCGGAAGGGACAGGGCTAAATCAGCCCCAGCATTTT.

The chain joins TRBV11-3 to TRBJ2-1; possible D gene TRBD2, 6 bases. CDR3 length equals 14 residues. Germline CDR1 SGHNT, CDR2 YENEEA. Deletions cut 4 bases from V and 7 bases from J, with 14 bases between. The CDR3 nucleotides are TGTGCCAGCAGCTCGAACATCCGGGGGAATGAGCAGTTCTTC. As protein: CASSSNIRGNEQFF.

This rearrangement joins TRBV7-3 to TRBJ2-1; TRBD2 matches 14 bases. There are 19 residues in the CDR3. The V segment lost 2 bases and the J segment 6 bases; nucleotides outside the gene matches: 12. From germline, CDR1 is SGHTA and CDR2 FQGTGA. The CDR3 DNA reads as TGTGCCAGCAGCTTAGCTGGGACTAGCGGGAGACCGAGCGGCAATGAGCAGTTCTTC. It translates to CASSLAGTSGRPSGNEQFF.

The chain couples TRBV11-2 to TRBJ2-5; a weak D match, TRBD2 (6 bases). This CDR3 is 14 amino acids long. Germline lookup yields CDR1 SGHAT and CDR2 FQNNGV. Trimming took 2 bases from V and 1 from J, leaving 8 bases between them. CDR3 DNA sequence: TGTGCCAGCAGCTTATCGGGACTCCAAGAGACCCAGTACTTC. Protein: CASSLSGLQETQYF.

The J gene is TRBJ1-3, the V gene TRBV5-1; 7 bases are a match to TRBD1. The CDR3 runs to 14 residues. V shed 4 bases, J shed 1 base, and the junction held 2 bases outside the gene matches. CDR1 is SGHRS and CDR2 is YFSETQ in the germline V gene. The CDR3 nucleotides read TGCGCCAGCAGCCCGACAGGGTCTGGAAACACCATATATTTT. It translates to CASSPTGSGNTIYF.

The chain couples TRBV6-5 to TRBJ2-3; 8 nucleotides line up with TRBD2. Germline values: CDR1 MNHEY, CDR2 SVGAGI. With V trimmed by 9 bases and J by 4 bases, 12 bases remained unmatched. The CDR3 spans 15 residues. CDR3 in DNA: TGTGCCAGAGAGTCGTGGAGCGGGAGTTCAGATACGCAGTATTTT. It specifies CARESWSGSSDTQYF.

The V call is TRBV30, the J call TRBJ2-7, with D maybe TRBD2 (5 bases). This CDR3 spans 12 amino acids. V gave up 1 base and J gave up 12 bases, with 16 bases separating them. CDR1 is GTSNPN, CDR2 SVGIG, per germline (reference sequence). The CDR3 region has the DNA TGTGCCTGGAGTGAAATCGGACTTCGGATGTACTTC. Amino acids: CAWSEIGLRMYF.